Below, 31 T cell receptor beta chains from the same sample are listed, as sequenced in a study of blood T cell repertoires in COVID-19. Libraries were prepared by immunoSEQ multiplex PCR; TCRdb keeps only in-frame clonotypes and omits some of them. This table holds under 300,000 clones, 82% found once. Sequencing was performed on peripheral blood. These receptors were taken from an elderly woman with active or convalescent COVID-19.

The V and J genes are TRBV10-2 and TRBJ2-5; TRBD1 matches at 9 bases. The CDR3 has 13 amino acids. The germline V gene has CDR1 WSHSY and CDR2 SAAADI. V trimming: 6 bases; J trimming: 4 bases; junction bases outside the gene matches: 3. CDR3 sequence: CASRQDRGETQYF. The CDR3 DNA reads TGCGCCAGCAGGCAGGACAGGGGAGAGACCCAGTACTTC.

The rearrangement uses TRBV5-4 and TRBJ1-3; the match to TRBD1 covers 11 bases. Germline-derived CDR1 and CDR2 are SGHNT and YYREEE (reference sequence). J was trimmed by 1 base and V by 4 bases; bases with no gene match: 7. The CDR3 spans 17 residues. The CDR3 nucleotides read TGTGCCAGCAGCCCGGGACAGGGGGGACCATCTGGAAACACCATATATTTT. This codes for CASSPGQGGPSGNTIYF.

This clone was seen only once. The chain carries TRBV6-2 or TRBV6-3 and TRBJ2-7; maybe TRBD1 (5 bases). Trimming took 2 bases from V and 6 from J, leaving 8 bases between them. CDR1 and CDR2 (germline): MNHEY, SVGEGT. The CDR3 sequence is 12 residues long. CDR3 sequence (DNA): TGTGCCAGCAGTTACGATAGGGGCGAGCAGTACTTC. It translates to CASSYDRGEQYF.

The chain links TRBV29-1 to TRBJ1-2; perhaps TRBD1 as D (5 bases). Germline CDR1 reads SQVTM; CDR2 reads ANQGSEA. This CDR3 has 13 amino acids. The V gene lost 4 bases and the J gene lost 2 bases, with 11 bases spanning the gap. CDR3 loop: CSVGQGRNYGYTF. In DNA form, the CDR3 reads TGCAGCGTTGGGCAGGGTCGGAACTATGGCTACACCTTC.

This clone was observed a handful of times. The V gene is TRBV6-1, the J gene TRBJ1-2; a possible D gene is TRBD1 (6 bases). Trimming took 3 bases from V and 8 from J, leaving 19 bases between them. Per germline, CDR1 MNHNS and CDR2 SASEGT. This CDR3 region has 15 residues. CDR3 loop: CASSDRGATLGGYTF. CDR3 nucleotides: TGTGCCAGCAGTGACAGGGGTGCGACTCTTGGAGGCTACACCTTC.

This sequence joins TRBV23-1 and TRBJ1-1; 7 nucleotides line up with TRBD1. TRBV23-1 is an ORF, with its function uncertain. The CDR3 is 13 amino acids. The trim removed 6 bases at V and 4 bases at J, leaving 5 bases unmatched. CDR3 bases: TGCGCCAGCAGAACCGACAGGGCCACTGAAGCTTTCTTT. Amino acids: CASRTDRATEAFF.

The V and J genes are TRBV3-1 (or the pseudogene TRBV3-2) and TRBJ2-3; 10 bases align to TRBD2. Unmatched junction bases numbered 10, after V lost 5 bases and J lost 5 bases. The CDR3 is 16 amino acids. Germline lookup yields CDR1 LGHDT and CDR2 YNNKEL (reference sequence). The CDR3 bases are TGTGCCAGCAGCGCATCAGCGGGAGGGCCACAAGATACGCAGTATTTT. Its protein is CASSASAGGPQDTQYF.

The table lists this clone with a few counts. The chain combines TRBV10-3 with TRBJ1-1; 7 bases align to TRBD1. The V gene's germline CDR1 is ENHRY and CDR2 SYGVKD. With V trimmed by 1 base and J by 3 bases, 2 bases remained unmatched. The CDR3 runs to 14 residues. CDR3 coding DNA: TGTGCCATCAGTGAGTTCGGGACAGACACTGAAGCTTTCTTT. It encodes CAISEFGTDTEAFF.

The V call is TRBV19, the J call TRBJ1-3; 8 bases match TRBD1. The V gene's germline CDR1 is LNHDA and CDR2 SQIVND (reference sequence). This CDR3 region has 15 residues. With V trimmed by 11 bases and J by 0 bases, 9 bases remained unmatched. In DNA, the CDR3 is TGTGCCTCGCGGGACAGGCCATTCTCTGGAAACACCATATATTTT. Its protein product is CASRDRPFSGNTIYF.

This clone has just a few counts. The chain joins TRBV5-4 to TRBJ1-1; D remains ambiguous. Germline CDR1 reads SGHNT; CDR2 reads YYREEE (reference sequence). The germline V and J ends were trimmed by 2 bases and 1 base, with 12 bases remaining between them. CDR3 length: 15 amino acids. CDR3 DNA sequence: TGTGCCAGCAGCTTCCCCCCGGCGGGGAACACTGAAGCTTTCTTT. This codes for CASSFPPAGNTEAFF. The full variable domain, in which reference TRBV5-4 and TRBJ1-1 provide the parts outside the CDR3, is ETGVTQSPTHLIKTRGQQVTLRCSSQSGHNTVSWYQQALGQGPQFIFQYYREEENGRGNFPPRFSGLQFPNYSSELNVNALELDDSALYLCASSFPPAGNTEAFFGQGTRLTVV.

Only one count was recorded for this clone. This rearrangement joins TRBV18 to TRBJ2-1, with a weak D call TRBD1 (5 bases). From germline, CDR1 is KGHSH and CDR2 LQKENI. Trimming cost V 2 bases and J 1 base, with 9 bases left between them. This CDR3 region has 15 residues. CDR3 nucleotide sequence: TGTGCCAGCTCACCAGCAGACAGTTCCTACAATGAGCAGTTCTTC. It translates to CASSPADSSYNEQFF.

In its sample, this clone was seen once. The chain carries TRBV30 and TRBJ1-2; D may be TRBD1 (6 bases). Trimming took 3 bases from V and 5 from J, leaving 16 bases between them. In germline, CDR1 is GTSNPN, CDR2 SVGIG (reference sequence). CDR3 length equals 14 residues. The CDR3 sequence: CAWSPTGFFYGYTF. CDR3 DNA: TGTGCCTGGAGCCCTACAGGGTTTTTTTATGGCTACACCTTC.

This chain uses TRBV10-3 with TRBJ2-3, with TRBD2 matching 10 bases. Germline V gives CDR1 ENHRY, CDR2 SYGVKD. This CDR3 has 15 amino acids. Trimming cost V 4 bases and J 6 bases; bases outside gene matches: 7. CDR3 nucleotide sequence: TGTGCCATCAGTGGGGTAGCGGGGGGTTTGGATACGCAGTATTTT. Translated, it gives CAISGVAGGLDTQYF.

The chain combines TRBV3-1 (or the pseudogene TRBV3-2) with TRBJ2-1; TRBD1 aligns across 9 bases. Germline V gene lookup returns CDR1 LGHDT and CDR2 YNNKEL (reference sequence). This CDR3 is built from 16 residues. V lost 3 bases to trimming and J lost 5 bases; unmatched junction nucleotides: 8. The CDR3 sequence: CASSQPNRGPHNEQFF. The CDR3 DNA follows: TGTGCCAGCAGCCAGCCTAACAGGGGGCCACACAATGAGCAGTTCTTC.

Worth noting for this clone: The same CDR3 can be traced to other DNA sequences in this sample. V is TRBV28 and J is TRBJ1-2; TRBD1 might be the D (5 bases). The CDR3 extends over 14 amino acids. The V gene's germline CDR1 is MDHEN and CDR2 SYDVKM. Trimming took off 4 bases at V and 2 bases at J, with 11 bases between the two ends. Written as DNA, the CDR3 is TGTGCCAGCAGTTCTCAGGGTGCAAACTATGGCTACACCTTC. Protein sequence: CASSSQGANYGYTF.

The V and J genes are TRBV12-3 or TRBV12-4 and TRBJ2-1; D call uncertain. V was clipped by 3 bases and J by 6 bases, with 6 bases between them. The CDR3 spans 12 residues. CDR3: CASSFASNEQFF. The CDR3 DNA sequence: TGTGCCAGCAGTTTTGCTAGCAATGAGCAGTTCTTC.

The chain recombines TRBV9 with TRBJ1-6; the match to TRBD1 covers 8 bases. The germline gives CDR1 SGDLS, CDR2 YYNGEE. The trim removed 4 bases at V and 8 bases at J, leaving 8 bases unmatched. CDR3 size: 15 residues. CDR3 loop: CASSSGQGGHSPLHF. CDR3 DNA sequence: TGTGCCAGCAGCTCAGGACAGGGCGGCCATTCACCCCTCCACTTT. The entire variable domain, with the rest obtained from reference TRBV9 and TRBJ1-6, is as follows: DSGVTQTPKHLITATGQRVTLRCSPRSGDLSVYWYQQSLDQGLQFLIQYYNGEERAKGNILERFSAQQFPDLHSELNLSSLELGDSALYFCASSSGQGGHSPLHFGNGTRLTVT.

A single count supports this clone. The chain employs TRBV12-3 or TRBV12-4 and TRBJ1-5; D is ambiguous. V dropped 5 bases and J dropped 0 bases, with 5 bases sitting between them. The length of the CDR3 is 13 residues. For the CDR3, the DNA is TGTGCCAGCAGTGTACTTAGCAATCAGCCCCAGCATTTT. Amino acids: CASSVLSNQPQHF.

This chain uses TRBV28 with TRBJ2-3, with a possible D match to TRBD1 (5 bases). The CDR3 spans 14 residues. V was trimmed by 4 bases and J by 0 bases, leaving 8 bases between them. The germline gives CDR1 MDHEN, CDR2 SYDVKM. This chain's CDR3 is CASSSGPSTDTQYF. Written as DNA, the CDR3 is TGTGCCAGCAGTTCAGGGCCTAGCACAGATACGCAGTATTTT.

The chain links TRBV4-1 to TRBJ1-2, with 10 bases aligning to TRBD1. Germline CDR1 MGHRA, CDR2 YSYEKL. V lost 4 bases, J lost 2 bases, and 4 bases stayed unmatched. This CDR3 is 15 amino acids long. The CDR3 sequence is CASSLGQGGNYGYTF. The CDR3 region has the DNA TGCGCCAGCAGCCTCGGACAGGGGGGGAACTATGGCTACACCTTC.

This chain joins TRBV28 and TRBJ1-1; D call uncertain. The V and J ends lost 6 bases and 0 bases respectively, with 20 bases between them. This CDR3 comprises 17 residues. Germline assignment: CDR1 MDHEN and CDR2 SYDVKM. The CDR3 nucleotides read TGTGCCAGCAGCCCTAACCTACAGCACTTAGTGAACACTGAAGCTTTCTTT. It specifies CASSPNLQHLVNTEAFF. The full variable domain, in which reference TRBV28 and TRBJ1-1 provide the parts outside the CDR3, is DVKVTQSSRYLVKRTGEKVFLECVQDMDHENMFWYRQDPGLGLRLIYFSYDVKMKEKGDIPEGYSVSREKKERFSLILESASTNQTSMYLCASSPNLQHLVNTEAFFGQGTRLTVV.

The chain couples TRBV19 to TRBJ1-2; 12 positions match TRBD1. This CDR3 is built from 15 residues. Germline V gene lookup returns CDR1 LNHDA and CDR2 SQIVND (reference sequence). The V and J ends lost 5 bases and 5 bases, in that order; junction bases with no gene match: 6. CDR3 region: CASSLPGQGAYGYTF. CDR3 coding DNA: TGTGCCAGTAGTCTTCCGGGACAGGGGGCTTATGGCTACACCTTC.

For the CDR3, the DNA is TGTGCCAGCAGTGAAGATGGAGGGAGATATAATTCACCCCTCCACTTT. Amino acids: CASSEDGGRYNSPLHF. The gene calls are TRBV6-1 and TRBJ1-6; D not certain. The CDR3 is made up of 16 amino acids. Germline V gene lookup returns CDR1 MNHNS and CDR2 SASEGT. Trimming removed 1 base at V and 4 bases at J, with 11 bases between.

V usage is TRBV2 and J usage is TRBJ1-2, with D uncertain. The ends were cut back, 4 bases at V and 5 bases at J, with 17 bases in the middle. CDR1 SNHLY and CDR2 FYNNEI come from the germline V gene. The CDR3 extends over 15 amino acids. CDR3: CASSGQNRLFYGYTF. The CDR3 DNA reads TGTGCCAGCAGTGGTCAGAATAGACTTTTTTATGGCTACACCTTC.

CDR3 protein: CASSHRGGQGGNQPQHF. The CDR3 DNA follows: TGTGCCAGCAGCCACCGAGGGGGCCAGGGAGGCAATCAGCCCCAGCATTTT. The chain recombines TRBV7-8 with TRBJ1-5, with 7 bases that match TRBD1. The CDR3 spans 17 residues. Germline trimming cut 5 bases from V and 2 bases from J; bases unmatched to any gene: 12. CDR1 is SGHVS and CDR2 is FQNEAQ in the germline V gene. The full variable domain, in which reference TRBV7-8 and TRBJ1-5 provide the parts outside the CDR3, is GAGVSQSPRYKVAKRGQDVALRCDPISGHVSLFWYQQALGQGPEFLTYFQNEAQLDKSGLPSDRFFAERPEGSVSTLKIQRTQQEDSAVYLCASSHRGGQGGNQPQHFGDGTRLSIL.

The chain has TRBV5-1 and TRBJ1-2; 9 bases line up with TRBD1. V dropped 0 bases and J dropped 10; count of bases not matched to a gene: 10. The length of the CDR3 is 15 residues. CDR1 SGHRS and CDR2 YFSETQ come from the germline V gene. CDR3 amino acids: CASSLAYRTGDTYTF. CDR3 nucleotides: TGCGCCAGCAGCTTGGCCTATAGGACAGGGGATACCTACACCTTC. The full variable domain, completed using reference TRBV5-1 and TRBJ1-2, is KAGVTQTPRYLIKTRGQQVTLSCSPISGHRSVSWYQQTPGQGLQFLFEYFSETQRNKGNFPGRFSGRQFSNSRSEMNVSTLELGDSALYLCASSLAYRTGDTYTFGSGTRLTVV.

The count of this clone is one. The chain has TRBV19 and TRBJ1-6; a possible D gene is TRBD1 (6 bases). CDR3 length: 14 amino acids. CDR1 is LNHDA, CDR2 SQIVND, per germline (reference sequence). Between the trimmed V and J ends, which lost 7 bases and 5 bases, there was a span of 12 bases. CDR3 in amino acids: CASTPDRNNSPLHF. The CDR3 DNA reads as TGTGCCAGTACCCCGGACAGAAATAATTCACCCCTCCACTTT.

This clone occurred once. The gene calls are TRBV5-4 and TRBJ1-1, with TRBD1 matching over 12 bases. V trimming: 4 bases; J trimming: 6 bases; junction bases outside the gene matches: 10. Germline CDR1 and CDR2: SGHNT and YYREEE (reference sequence). This CDR3 has 16 amino acids. CDR3 amino acids: CASSPGQGAGLPEAFF. CDR3 nucleotide sequence: TGTGCCAGCAGCCCGGGACAGGGGGCGGGGTTGCCTGAAGCTTTCTTT. Using reference TRBV5-4 and TRBJ1-1 for the parts outside the CDR3, the full variable domain is ETGVTQSPTHLIKTRGQQVTLRCSSQSGHNTVSWYQQALGQGPQFIFQYYREEENGRGNFPPRFSGLQFPNYSSELNVNALELDDSALYLCASSPGQGAGLPEAFFGQGTRLTVV.

The rearrangement joins TRBV7-6 to TRBJ2-3; D is possibly TRBD1 (5 bases). CDR1 is SGHVS and CDR2 is FNYEAQ in the germline V gene. The germline V and J ends were trimmed by 3 bases and 4 bases, with 11 bases remaining between them. This CDR3 region has 14 residues. The CDR3 nucleotides are TGTGCCAGCAGCTTTCAGGGTGTCCCAGATACGCAGTATTTT. This encodes CASSFQGVPDTQYF.

The chain recombines TRBV11-2 with TRBJ2-5; D not certain. CDR1 and CDR2 from the germline V gene are SGHAT and FQNNGV. The CDR3 extends over 12 amino acids. Between the trimmed V and J ends, which lost 0 bases and 7 bases, there was a span of 6 bases. This CDR3 reads CASSLDRGTQYF. The CDR3 DNA follows: TGTGCCAGCAGCTTAGATCGCGGGACCCAGTACTTC.

This chain connects TRBV5-1 to TRBJ2-7, with 8 bases that match TRBD2. Germline-derived CDR1 and CDR2 are SGHRS and YFSETQ. This CDR3 contains 14 residues. The V gene end was trimmed by 4 bases and the J gene end by 6 bases; junction bases not matched to a gene: 9. As DNA, the CDR3 is TGCGCCAGCAGCACAACTAGCGGCTCTGCCGAGCAGTACTTC. Protein sequence: CASSTTSGSAEQYF.